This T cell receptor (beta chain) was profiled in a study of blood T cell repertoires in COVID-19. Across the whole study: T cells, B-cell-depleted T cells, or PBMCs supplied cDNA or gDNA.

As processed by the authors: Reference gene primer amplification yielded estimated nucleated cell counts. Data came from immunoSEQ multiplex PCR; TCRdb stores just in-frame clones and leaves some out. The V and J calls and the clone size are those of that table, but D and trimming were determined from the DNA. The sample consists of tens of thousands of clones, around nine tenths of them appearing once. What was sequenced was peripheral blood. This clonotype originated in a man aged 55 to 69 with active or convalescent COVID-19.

Here the CDR3 reads CASSRQGSPNSPLHF. The CDR3, as DNA: TGTGCCAGCAGCCGACAGGGGTCCCCTAATTCACCCCTCCACTTT. The V call is TRBV28, the J call TRBJ1-6, with 8 positions matching TRBD1. CDR1 and CDR2 from the germline V gene are MDHEN and SYDVKM. V gave up 6 bases and J gave up 6 bases; unmatched junction bases: 7. The CDR3 length is 15 residues.